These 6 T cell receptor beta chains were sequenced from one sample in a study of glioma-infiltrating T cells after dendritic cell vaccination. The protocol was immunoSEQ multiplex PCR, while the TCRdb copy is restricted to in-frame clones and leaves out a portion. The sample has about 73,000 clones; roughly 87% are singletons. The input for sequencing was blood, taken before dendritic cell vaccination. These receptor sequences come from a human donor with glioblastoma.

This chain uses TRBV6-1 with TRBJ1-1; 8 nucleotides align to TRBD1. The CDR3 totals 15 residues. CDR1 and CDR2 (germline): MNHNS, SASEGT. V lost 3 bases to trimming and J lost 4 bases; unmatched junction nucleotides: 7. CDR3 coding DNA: TGTGCCAGCAGTGACCTACAGGGGGGCCGCACTGAAGCTTTCTTT. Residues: CASSDLQGGRTEAFF.

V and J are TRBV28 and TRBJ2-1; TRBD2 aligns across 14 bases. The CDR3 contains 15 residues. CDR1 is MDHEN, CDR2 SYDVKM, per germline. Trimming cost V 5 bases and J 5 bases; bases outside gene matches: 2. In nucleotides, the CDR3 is TGTGCCAGCAGTCCGACTAGCGGGGGGGACAATGAGCAGTTCTTC. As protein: CASSPTSGGDNEQFF.

The CDR3 reads CAWKWGGFRPNEKLFF. The CDR3 coding sequence is TGTGCCTGGAAATGGGGGGGCTTTAGACCTAATGAAAAACTGTTTTTT. The rearrangement links TRBV30 to TRBJ1-4, with D maybe TRBD1 (6 bases). Germline V lookup: CDR1 GTSNPN, CDR2 SVGIG (reference sequence). V was trimmed by 4 bases and J by 3 bases, leaving 18 bases between them. The CDR3 contains 16 residues.

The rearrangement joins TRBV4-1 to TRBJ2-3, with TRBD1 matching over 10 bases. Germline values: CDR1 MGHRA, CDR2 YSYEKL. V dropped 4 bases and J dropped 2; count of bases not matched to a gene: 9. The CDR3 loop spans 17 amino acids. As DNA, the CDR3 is TGCGCCAGCAGCCGCTCCGGGACAGGGGACGTCACAGATACGCAGTATTTT. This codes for CASSRSGTGDVTDTQYF.

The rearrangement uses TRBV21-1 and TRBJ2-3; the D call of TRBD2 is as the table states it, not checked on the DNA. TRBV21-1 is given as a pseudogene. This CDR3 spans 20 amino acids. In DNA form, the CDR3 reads TGTGCCAGCAGCAAAGTGGGAGCGGGAGGTAATACGACTACCACAGATACGCAGTATTTT. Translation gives CASSKVGAGGNTTTTDTQYF.

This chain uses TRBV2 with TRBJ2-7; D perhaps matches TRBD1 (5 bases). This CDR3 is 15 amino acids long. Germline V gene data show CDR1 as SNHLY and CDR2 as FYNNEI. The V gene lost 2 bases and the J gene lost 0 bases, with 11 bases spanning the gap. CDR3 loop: CASSEMGPSSYEQYF. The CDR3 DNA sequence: TGTGCCAGCAGTGAAATGGGGCCGAGCTCCTACGAGCAGTACTTC.